This TCR beta chain was profiled in a study of cytomegalovirus exposure and HLA in healthy donors. With V trimmed by 5 bases and J by 1 base, 9 bases remained unmatched. The germline CDR1 and CDR2 sequences are SGHRS and YFSETQ. The CDR3 extends over 17 amino acids. The study ran its PCR with 60 Vbeta and 13 Jbeta primers. The protocol was immunoSEQ multiplex PCR, while the TCRdb copy is restricted to in-frame clones and leaves out a portion. The sample shows about 85,000 clones, around 80% of them seen only once. Sequenced input: PBMCs. The chain couples TRBV5-1 to TRBJ1-6, with 7 bases aligning to TRBD1. The TCR comes from a woman between 45 and 65 years old in good health and CMV-seropositive. The CDR3, as DNA: TGCGCCAGCAGGGAGAGGACAGGTTTGTCCTATAATTCACCCCTCCACTTT. Its protein product is CASRERTGLSYNSPLHF.